The clone carrying this T cell receptor (beta chain) was seen only a few times. The data stem from a study of blood T cell repertoires in COVID-19. For the study at large: T cells, B-cell-depleted T cells, or PBMCs provided the cDNA or gDNA that served as material.

The CDR3 consists of 15 residues. The V and J ends lost 3 bases and 1 base respectively, with 12 bases between them. CDR1 WNHNN and CDR2 SYGVQD come from the germline V gene (reference sequence). The protocol was immunoSEQ multiplex PCR, while the TCRdb copy is restricted to in-frame clones and leaves out a portion. The data contain 150,000 to 200,000 clones, around 84% of them singletons. The sample was PBMCs or T cells enriched from blood (not recorded which). The genes are TRBV10-1 and TRBJ1-1; possible D gene TRBD1, 6 bases. This TCR derives from a woman aged 30 to 39 who had been exposed to COVID-19. This chain's CDR3 is CASSEGGQPNTEAFF. The CDR3 region has the DNA TGCGCCAGCAGTGAAGGTGGACAGCCGAACACTGAAGCTTTCTTT.